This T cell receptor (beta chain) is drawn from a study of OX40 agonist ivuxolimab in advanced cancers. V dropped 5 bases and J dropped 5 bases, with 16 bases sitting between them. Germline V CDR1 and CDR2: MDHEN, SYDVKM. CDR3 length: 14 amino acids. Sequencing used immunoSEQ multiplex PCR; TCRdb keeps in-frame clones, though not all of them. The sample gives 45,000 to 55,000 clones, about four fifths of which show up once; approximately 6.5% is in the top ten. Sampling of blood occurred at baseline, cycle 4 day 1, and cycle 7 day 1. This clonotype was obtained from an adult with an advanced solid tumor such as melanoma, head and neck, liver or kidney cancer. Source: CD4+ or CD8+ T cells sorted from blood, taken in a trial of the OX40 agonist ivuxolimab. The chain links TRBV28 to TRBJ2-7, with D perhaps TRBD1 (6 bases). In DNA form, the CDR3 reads TGTGCCAGCAGTATCCGGGACACCCCCCACGAGCAGTACTTC. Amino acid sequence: CASSIRDTPHEQYF.